The sequence of this T cell receptor (beta chain) was determined in a study of cytomegalovirus exposure and HLA in healthy donors. Study as a whole: T cells numbering about 200 million yielded some 120 million unique TCR beta sequences in an earlier analysis.

Findings and limits, study-wide: Under in vitro conditions, three CMV-associated chains were confirmed as specific for CMV antigens.

Remarks on this clone: Its antigen remains unidentified.

The study ran its PCR with 60 Vbeta and 13 Jbeta primers. Assay: immunoSEQ multiplex PCR; the TCRdb copy retains only in-frame clones and omits some. Among over 150,000 clones, about 72% were seen once, and the ten largest hold under 1.5%. The CDR3 spans 14 residues. The germline V gene encodes CDR1 SGHNT and CDR2 YYREEE (reference sequence). Trimming removed 4 bases from V and 11 bases from J; junction bases left unmatched: 14. The material sequenced was PBMCs. The sequence derives from a man aged 60 to 75 in good health and CMV-seronegative. The chain couples TRBV5-4 to TRBJ2-7, with 8 bases identical to TRBD1. This chain's CDR3 is CASSPGTGSYREYF. For the CDR3, the DNA is TGTGCCAGCAGCCCTGGGACAGGTAGTTATCGAGAGTACTTC.